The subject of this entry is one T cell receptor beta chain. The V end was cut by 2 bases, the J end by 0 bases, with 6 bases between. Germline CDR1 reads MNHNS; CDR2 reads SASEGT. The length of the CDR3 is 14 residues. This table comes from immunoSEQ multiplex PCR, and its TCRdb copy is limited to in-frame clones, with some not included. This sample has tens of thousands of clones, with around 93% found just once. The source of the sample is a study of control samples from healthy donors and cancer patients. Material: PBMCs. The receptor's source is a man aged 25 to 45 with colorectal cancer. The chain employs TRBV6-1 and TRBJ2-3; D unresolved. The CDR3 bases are TGTGCCAGCAGTGAATGGGTCAGCACAGATACGCAGTATTTT. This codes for CASSEWVSTDTQYF.